This T cell receptor (beta chain) appears in the sequencing data of a study of cytomegalovirus exposure and HLA in healthy donors. General observations from the study: Most TCRs appeared rarely, but some public TCRs recurred in many donors. After further analysis at a later stage, roughly 15,000 TCR beta sequences were associated with HLA alleles at 0.05 false discovery rate.

Comments on this clone: What it binds is not known. Mismatch with germline at one junction end may stem from a read error.

13 Jbeta primers and 60 Vbeta primers were used for the PCR. Generated by immunoSEQ multiplex PCR, the TCRdb table keeps only in-frame clones and is missing some. This sample carries 190,000 or so clones, 75% to 90% of them seen once, and the ten largest clones take roughly 1.5%. This TCR was recovered from a middle-aged man in good health and CMV-seronegative. Sample: PBMCs.

CDR3 protein: CSSSLGDRGNTEAFF. In nucleotides, the CDR3 is TGTTCCAGCAGCTTAGGGGACAGGGGGAACACTGAAGCTTTCTTT. This sequence joins TRBV7-9 and TRBJ1-1; TRBD1 matches at 10 bases. The CDR3 has 15 amino acids. CDR1 and CDR2 from the germline V gene are SEHNR and FQNEAQ (reference sequence).